This TCR beta chain derives from a study of T cell responses to AZD1222 COVID-19 vaccine. Germline CDR1 SGHDT, CDR2 YYEEEE. The CDR3 is 17 amino acids. Trimming removed 3 bases from V and 0 bases from J, with 19 bases in between. TCRdb's table, derived via immunoSEQ multiplex PCR, lists solely in-frame clones and lacks some. The data hold about 190,000 clones, with around 89% observed a single time. The source of this sequence is an adult in good health. This rearrangement joins TRBV5-6 to TRBJ2-7; D is perhaps TRBD1 (5 bases). The starting material was peripheral blood, obtained on day 0 of AZD1222 vaccination. Written as DNA, the CDR3 is TGTGCCAGCAGCTCGAAAGACTGGACACTTTCCTCCTACGAGCAGTACTTC. It translates to CASSSKDWTLSSYEQYF. The variable domain in full, completed from reference TRBV5-6 and TRBJ2-7, reads DAGVTQSPTHLIKTRGQQVTLRCSPKSGHDTVSWYQQALGQGPQFIFQYYEEEERQRGNFPDRFSGHQFPNYSSELNVNALLLGDSALYLCASSSKDWTLSSYEQYFGPGTRLTVT.